These 5 T cell receptor beta chains were sequenced from one sample in a study of CD8+ T cells in alopecia areata. Extracted from the samples, RNA was reverse transcribed into cDNA to serve as the sequencing template. Using immunoSEQ multiplex PCR, the repertoire was profiled, and TCRdb retains in-frame clones only, with some absent. The sample comprises around 160,000 clones, approximately 50% of which are singletons, and roughly 7.5% rests with the top ten. Material: CD4+ T cells sorted from blood. The receptors come from a human donor with alopecia areata.

This clone was seen a few times. This chain uses TRBV5-4 with TRBJ2-1, with TRBD2 matching 9 bases. The CDR3 runs to 16 residues. The V gene end was trimmed by 1 base and the J gene end by 7 bases; junction bases not matched to a gene: 9. Germline lookup yields CDR1 SGHNT and CDR2 YYREEE (reference sequence). The CDR3 region is CASSLLKAGGRNEQFF. The CDR3 bases are TGTGCCAGCAGCTTGTTGAAGGCGGGAGGGCGGAATGAGCAGTTCTTC.

J is TRBJ2-2 and V is TRBV5-1; TRBD2 matches at 12 bases. Per the germline V gene, CDR1 is SGHRS and CDR2 is YFSETQ. The CDR3 contains 19 residues. Trimming took 0 bases from V and 5 from J; bases not matched to a gene: 11. The CDR3 sequence: CASSLDATSGRRETGELFF. The CDR3 DNA is TGCGCCAGCAGCTTGGATGCTACTAGCGGGAGGCGGGAGACCGGGGAGCTGTTTTTT.

The chain links TRBV30 to TRBJ2-7, with TRBD2 matching over 8 bases. V was pared by 6 bases and J by 5 bases, with 15 bases of the junction left unmatched. CDR1 GTSNPN and CDR2 SVGIG come from the germline V gene (reference sequence). The CDR3 has 15 residues. CDR3 amino acids: CACDGGAREKNEQYF. As DNA, the CDR3 is TGTGCCTGCGACGGGGGGGCCCGAGAGAAAAACGAGCAGTACTTC. The whole variable domain, remainder taken from reference TRBV30 and TRBJ2-7, is SQTIHQWPATLVQPVGSPLSLECTVEGTSNPNLYWYRQAAGRGLQLLFYSVGIGQISSEVPQNLSASRPQDRQFILSSKKLLLSDSGFYLCACDGGAREKNEQYFGPGTRLTVT.

This clone was found a few times. The V call is TRBV18, the J call TRBJ2-3; TRBD2 is a possible D gene (5 bases). The CDR3 consists of 15 residues. The V gene lost 4 bases and the J gene lost 1 base, with 12 bases spanning the gap. From germline, CDR1 is KGHSH and CDR2 LQKENI. The CDR3 DNA reads TGTGCCAGCTCACGACGGGATATCCGCACAGATACGCAGTATTTT. Protein: CASSRRDIRTDTQYF.

This clone was picked up a small number of times. The chain is built from TRBV29-1 and TRBJ2-3; no firm D call. Trimming removed 2 bases at V and 4 bases at J, with 4 bases between. Germline assignment: CDR1 SQVTM and CDR2 ANQGSEA. The CDR3 covers 11 residues. The CDR3 nucleotides read TGCAGCGTTGAACCGCCAGATACGCAGTATTTT. This codes for CSVEPPDTQYF.